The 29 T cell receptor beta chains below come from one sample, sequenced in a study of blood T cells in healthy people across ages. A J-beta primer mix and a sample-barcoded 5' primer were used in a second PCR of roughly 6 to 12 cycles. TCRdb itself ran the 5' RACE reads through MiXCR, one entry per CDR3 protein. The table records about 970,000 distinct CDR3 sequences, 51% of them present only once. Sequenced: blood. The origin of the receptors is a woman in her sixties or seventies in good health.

The CDR3 reads CASSFGDRDHGYTF. CDR3 bases: TGTGCCAGCAGCTTTGGGGACAGGGATCATGGCTACACCTTC. This chain connects TRBV5-4 to TRBJ1-2; 9 bases match TRBD1. Germline V lookup: CDR1 SGHNT, CDR2 YYREEE (reference sequence). After removal of 2 bases from V and 6 bases from J, the junction contained 5 bases not matched to a gene. This CDR3 has 14 amino acids.

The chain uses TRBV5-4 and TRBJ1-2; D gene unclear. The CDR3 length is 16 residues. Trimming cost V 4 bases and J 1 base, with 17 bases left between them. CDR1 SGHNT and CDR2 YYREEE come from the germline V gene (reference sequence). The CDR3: CASSGLIGRDNYGYTF. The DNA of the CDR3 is TGTGCCAGCAGCGGCCTGATAGGAAGGGATAACTATGGCTACACCTTC.

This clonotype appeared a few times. In DNA form, the CDR3 reads TGTGCCAGCAGCGCCGTTGGTCTCCAGGGACAGGGGAATCGAGACTATGGCTACACCTTC. It translates to CASSAVGLQGQGNRDYGYTF. This chain uses TRBV11-2 with TRBJ1-2, with 10 bases matching TRBD1. V shed 5 bases, J shed 3 bases, and the junction held 21 bases outside the gene matches. The CDR3 covers 20 residues. Germline CDR1 is SGHAT and CDR2 is FQNNGV.

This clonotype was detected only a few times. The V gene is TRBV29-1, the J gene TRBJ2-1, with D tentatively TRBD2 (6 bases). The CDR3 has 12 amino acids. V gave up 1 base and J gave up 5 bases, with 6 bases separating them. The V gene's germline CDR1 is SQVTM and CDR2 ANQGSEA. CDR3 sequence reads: CSVEASDNEQFF. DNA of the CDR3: TGCAGCGTTGAAGCTAGCGACAATGAGCAGTTCTTC.

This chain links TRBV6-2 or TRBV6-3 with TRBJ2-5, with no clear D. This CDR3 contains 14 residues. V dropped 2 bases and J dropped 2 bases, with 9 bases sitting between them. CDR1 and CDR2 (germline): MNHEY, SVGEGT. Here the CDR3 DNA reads TGTGCCAGCAGTTACGTGTCAGCACAAGAGACCCAGTACTTC. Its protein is CASSYVSAQETQYF.

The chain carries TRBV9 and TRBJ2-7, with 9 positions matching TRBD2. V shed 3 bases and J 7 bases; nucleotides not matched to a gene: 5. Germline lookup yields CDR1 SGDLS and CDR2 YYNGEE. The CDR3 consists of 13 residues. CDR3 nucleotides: TGTGCCAGCAGCGGGGTAGCGGGAGTAGAGCAGTACTTC. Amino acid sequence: CASSGVAGVEQYF.

CDR3 residues: CASSTGQGGKPQHF. DNA for the CDR3: TGTGCCAGCAGCACGGGTCAGGGGGGCAAGCCCCAGCATTTT. The chain joins TRBV6-5 to TRBJ1-5; 7 bases are shared with TRBD1. Germline lookup yields CDR1 MNHEY and CDR2 SVGAGI. V lost 6 bases and J lost 8; bases outside the gene matches: 10. The CDR3 contains 14 residues.

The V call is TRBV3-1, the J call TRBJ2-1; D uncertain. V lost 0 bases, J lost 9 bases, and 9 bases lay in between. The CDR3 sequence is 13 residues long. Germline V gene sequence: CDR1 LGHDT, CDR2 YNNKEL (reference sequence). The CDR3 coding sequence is TGTGCCAGCAGCCAAGATGGCGCGGCTGAGCAGTTCTTC. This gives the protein CASSQDGAAEQFF.

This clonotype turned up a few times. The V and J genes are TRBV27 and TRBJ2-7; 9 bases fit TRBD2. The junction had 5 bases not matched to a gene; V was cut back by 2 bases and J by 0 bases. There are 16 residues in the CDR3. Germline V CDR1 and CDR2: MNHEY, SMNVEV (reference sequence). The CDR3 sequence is CASSLRGRALSYEQYF. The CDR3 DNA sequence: TGTGCCAGCAGTTTACGCGGGAGGGCCCTCTCCTACGAGCAGTACTTC.

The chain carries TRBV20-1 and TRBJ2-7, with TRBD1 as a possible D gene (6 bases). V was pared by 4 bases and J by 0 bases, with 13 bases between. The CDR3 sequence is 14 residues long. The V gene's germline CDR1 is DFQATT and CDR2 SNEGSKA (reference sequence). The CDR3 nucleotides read TGCAGTGCTATAACCGGGGACAACTCCTACGAGCAGTACTTC. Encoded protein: CSAITGDNSYEQYF.

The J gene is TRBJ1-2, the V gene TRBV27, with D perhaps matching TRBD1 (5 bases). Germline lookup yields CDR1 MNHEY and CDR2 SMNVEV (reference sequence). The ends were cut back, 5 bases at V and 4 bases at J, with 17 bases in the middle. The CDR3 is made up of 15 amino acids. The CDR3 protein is CASSPLGGPLYGYTF. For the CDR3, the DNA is TGTGCCAGCAGTCCGCTCGGGGGACCCCTCTATGGCTACACCTTC.

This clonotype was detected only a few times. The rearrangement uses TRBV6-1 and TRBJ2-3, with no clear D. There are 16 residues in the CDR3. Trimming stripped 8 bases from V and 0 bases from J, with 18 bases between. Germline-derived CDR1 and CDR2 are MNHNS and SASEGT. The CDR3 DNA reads TGTGCCAGCCTTCGAAACAGTATATCTAGCACAGATACGCAGTATTTT. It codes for CASLRNSISSTDTQYF.

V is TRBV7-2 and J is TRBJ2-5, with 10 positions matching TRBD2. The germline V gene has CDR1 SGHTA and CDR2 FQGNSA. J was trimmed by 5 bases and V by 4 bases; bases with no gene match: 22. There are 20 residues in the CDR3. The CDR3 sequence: CASSSGTLAGGYFYLETQYF. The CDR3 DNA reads TGTGCCAGCAGCTCCGGGACCTTAGCGGGAGGTTACTTCTACCTCGAGACCCAGTACTTC.

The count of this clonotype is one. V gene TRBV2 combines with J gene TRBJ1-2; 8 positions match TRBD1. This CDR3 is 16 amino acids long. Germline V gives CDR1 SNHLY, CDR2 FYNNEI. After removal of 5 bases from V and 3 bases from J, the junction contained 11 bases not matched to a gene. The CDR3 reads CASSTTTGAAHYGYTF. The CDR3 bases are TGTGCCAGCAGTACTACGACAGGGGCGGCGCACTATGGCTACACCTTC.

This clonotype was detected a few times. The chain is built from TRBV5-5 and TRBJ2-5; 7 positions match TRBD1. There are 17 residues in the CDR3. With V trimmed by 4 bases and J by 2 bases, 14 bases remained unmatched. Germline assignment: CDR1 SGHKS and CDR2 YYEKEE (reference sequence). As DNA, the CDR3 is TGTGCCAGCAGCGTGGGACAGATCCAGACTGTACAAGAGACCCAGTACTTC. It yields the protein CASSVGQIQTVQETQYF.

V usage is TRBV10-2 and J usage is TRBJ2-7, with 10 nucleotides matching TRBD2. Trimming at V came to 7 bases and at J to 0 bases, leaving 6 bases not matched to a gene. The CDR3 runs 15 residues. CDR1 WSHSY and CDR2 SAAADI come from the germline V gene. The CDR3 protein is CASIRLAGISYEQYF. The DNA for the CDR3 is TGCGCCAGCATCCGACTAGCGGGCATCTCCTACGAGCAGTACTTC.

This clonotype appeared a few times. Here the CDR3 DNA reads TGCGCCAGCAGCCGGGTGGACAGGGCGGACACTGAAGCTTTCTTT. Translated, it gives CASSRVDRADTEAFF. V usage is TRBV4-1 and J usage is TRBJ1-1, with TRBD1 identical over 8 bases. Losses at the gene ends were 4 bases for V and 3 bases for J; bases not matched to a gene: 7. The germline CDR1 and CDR2 sequences are MGHRA and YSYEKL. This CDR3 contains 15 residues.

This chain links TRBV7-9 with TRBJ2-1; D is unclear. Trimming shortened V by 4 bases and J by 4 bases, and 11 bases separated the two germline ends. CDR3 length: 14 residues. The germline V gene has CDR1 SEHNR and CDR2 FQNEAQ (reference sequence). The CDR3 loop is CASSSTTEYNEQFF. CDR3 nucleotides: TGTGCCAGCAGCTCAACGACTGAATACAATGAGCAGTTCTTC.

The CDR3 loop reads CASSLFRGLLAGGELFF. The DNA of the CDR3 is TGCGCCAGCAGCCTCTTCCGGGGGCTATTAGCGGGCGGGGAGCTGTTTTTT. The chain carries TRBV4-3 and TRBJ2-2, with TRBD2 as a possible D gene (7 bases). This CDR3 spans 17 amino acids. V was shortened by 4 bases and J by 7 bases, with 22 bases between the two germline ends. CDR1 LGHNA and CDR2 YSLEER come from the germline V gene.

The CDR3 is CSARGGAGETQYF. DNA for the CDR3: TGCAGTGCTAGAGGGGGGGCCGGTGAGACCCAGTACTTC. The chain couples TRBV20-1 to TRBJ2-5; TRBD1 or TRBD2 may be the D gene (6 bases each). The CDR3 sequence is 13 residues long. V lost 1 base and J 5 bases, leaving 11 bases between the germline ends. Germline CDR1 DFQATT, CDR2 SNEGSKA (reference sequence).

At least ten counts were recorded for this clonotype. The CDR3 DNA sequence: TGCAGCGTTGAATGGGGTCTAGCGGGAGTGGATACGCAGTATTTT. It yields the protein CSVEWGLAGVDTQYF. The chain combines TRBV29-1 with TRBJ2-3; 10 positions agree with TRBD2. The junction had 8 bases not matched to a gene; V was cut back by 2 bases and J by 6 bases. This CDR3 has 15 amino acids. Germline CDR1 is SQVTM and CDR2 is ANQGSEA.

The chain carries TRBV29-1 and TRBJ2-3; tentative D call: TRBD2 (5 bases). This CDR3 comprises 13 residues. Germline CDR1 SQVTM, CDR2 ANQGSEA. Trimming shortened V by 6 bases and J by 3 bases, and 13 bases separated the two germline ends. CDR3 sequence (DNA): TGCAGCGTCCGCCGAACTAGAACAGATACGCAGTATTTT. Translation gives CSVRRTRTDTQYF.

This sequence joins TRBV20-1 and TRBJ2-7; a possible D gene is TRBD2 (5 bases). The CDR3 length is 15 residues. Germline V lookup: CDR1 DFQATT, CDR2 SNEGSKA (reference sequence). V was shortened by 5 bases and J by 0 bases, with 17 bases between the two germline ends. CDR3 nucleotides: TGCAGTGCTCCCAGGTCGAGGGCGGCCTCCTACGAGCAGTACTTC. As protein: CSAPRSRAASYEQYF.

The CDR3 nucleotides are TGTGCCAGCAGTTCTCCACCCGGAGGGTCAGATACGCAGTATTTT. This sequence encodes CASSSPPGGSDTQYF. The V and J genes are TRBV27 and TRBJ2-3, with D possibly matching TRBD2 (6 bases). The V end lost 4 bases, the J end lost 4 bases, and 15 bases lay between the germline ends. The CDR3 contains 15 residues. In germline, CDR1 is MNHEY, CDR2 SMNVEV (reference sequence).

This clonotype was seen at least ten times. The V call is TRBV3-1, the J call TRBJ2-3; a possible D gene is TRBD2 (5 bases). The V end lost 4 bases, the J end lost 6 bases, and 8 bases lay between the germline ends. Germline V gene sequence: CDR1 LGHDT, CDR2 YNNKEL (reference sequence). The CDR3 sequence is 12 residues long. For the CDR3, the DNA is TGTGCCAGCAGCCGTACTAGGGATACGCAGTATTTT. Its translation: CASSRTRDTQYF.

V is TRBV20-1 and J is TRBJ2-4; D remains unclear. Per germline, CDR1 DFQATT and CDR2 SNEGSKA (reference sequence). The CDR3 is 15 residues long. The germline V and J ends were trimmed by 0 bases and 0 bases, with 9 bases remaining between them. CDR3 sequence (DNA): TGCAGTGCTAGAGATGGTACGCTAGCCAAAAACATTCAGTACTTC. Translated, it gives CSARDGTLAKNIQYF.

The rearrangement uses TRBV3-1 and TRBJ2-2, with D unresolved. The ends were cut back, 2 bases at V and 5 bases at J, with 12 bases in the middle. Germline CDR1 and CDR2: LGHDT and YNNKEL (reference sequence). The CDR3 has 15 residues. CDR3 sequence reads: CASSQRTGDTGELFF. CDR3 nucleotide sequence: TGTGCCAGCAGCCAACGGACGGGTGATACCGGGGAGCTGTTTTTT.

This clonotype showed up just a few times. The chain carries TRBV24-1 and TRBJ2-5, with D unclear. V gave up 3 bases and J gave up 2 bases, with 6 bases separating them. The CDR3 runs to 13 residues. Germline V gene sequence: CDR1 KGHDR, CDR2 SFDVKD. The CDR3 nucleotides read TGTGCCACCAGTGATATGGGGCAAGAGACCCAGTACTTC. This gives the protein CATSDMGQETQYF.

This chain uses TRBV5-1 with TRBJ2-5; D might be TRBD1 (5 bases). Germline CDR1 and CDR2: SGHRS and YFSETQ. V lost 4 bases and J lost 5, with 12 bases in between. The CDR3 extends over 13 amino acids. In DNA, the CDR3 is TGCGCCAGCAGCCTACAGGAACAGGAGACCCAGTACTTC. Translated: CASSLQEQETQYF.